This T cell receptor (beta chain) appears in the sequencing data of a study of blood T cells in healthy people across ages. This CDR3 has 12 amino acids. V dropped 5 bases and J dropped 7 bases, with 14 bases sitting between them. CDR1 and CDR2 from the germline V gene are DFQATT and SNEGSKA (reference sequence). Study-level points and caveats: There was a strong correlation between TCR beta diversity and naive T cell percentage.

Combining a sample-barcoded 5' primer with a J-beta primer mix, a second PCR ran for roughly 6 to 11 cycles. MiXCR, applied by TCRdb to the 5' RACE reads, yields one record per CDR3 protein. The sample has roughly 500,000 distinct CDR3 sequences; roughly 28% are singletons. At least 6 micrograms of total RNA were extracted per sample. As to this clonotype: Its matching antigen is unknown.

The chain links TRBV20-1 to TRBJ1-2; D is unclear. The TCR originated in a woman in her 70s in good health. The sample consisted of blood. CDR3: CSACEGSCGYTF. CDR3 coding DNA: TGCAGTGCTTGTGAGGGAAGCTGTGGCTACACCTTC.